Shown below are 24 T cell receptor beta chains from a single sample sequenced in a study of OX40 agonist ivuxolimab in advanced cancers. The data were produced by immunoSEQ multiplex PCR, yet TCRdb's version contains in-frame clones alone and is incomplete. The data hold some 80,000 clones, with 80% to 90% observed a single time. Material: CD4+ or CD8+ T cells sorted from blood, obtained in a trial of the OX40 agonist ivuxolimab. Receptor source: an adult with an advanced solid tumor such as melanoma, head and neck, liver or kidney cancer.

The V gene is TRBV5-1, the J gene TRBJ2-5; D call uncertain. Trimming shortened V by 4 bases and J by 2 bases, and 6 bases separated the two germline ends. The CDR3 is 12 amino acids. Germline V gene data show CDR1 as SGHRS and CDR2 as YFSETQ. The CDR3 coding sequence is TGCGCCAGCAGCGAGGTACAAGAGACCCAGTACTTC. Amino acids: CASSEVQETQYF.

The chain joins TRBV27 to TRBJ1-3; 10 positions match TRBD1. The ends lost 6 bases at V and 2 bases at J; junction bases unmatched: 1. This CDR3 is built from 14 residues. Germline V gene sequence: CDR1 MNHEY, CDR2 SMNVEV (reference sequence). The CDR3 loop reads CASSGTGAGNTIYF. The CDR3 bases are TGTGCCAGCAGCGGGACAGGGGCTGGAAACACCATATATTTT.

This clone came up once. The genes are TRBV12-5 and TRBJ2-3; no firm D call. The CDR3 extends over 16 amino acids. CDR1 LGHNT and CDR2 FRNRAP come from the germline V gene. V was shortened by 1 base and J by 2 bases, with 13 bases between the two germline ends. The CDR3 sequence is CASGLGLVGDTDTQYF. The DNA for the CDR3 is TGTGCTAGTGGTTTGGGTCTCGTTGGGGACACAGATACGCAGTATTTT.

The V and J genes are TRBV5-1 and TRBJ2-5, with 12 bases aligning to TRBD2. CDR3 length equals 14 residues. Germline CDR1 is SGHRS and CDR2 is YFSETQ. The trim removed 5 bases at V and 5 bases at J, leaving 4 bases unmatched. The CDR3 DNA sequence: TGCGCCAGCAGTTCTAGCGGGAGGGTCGAGACCCAGTACTTC. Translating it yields CASSSSGRVETQYF.

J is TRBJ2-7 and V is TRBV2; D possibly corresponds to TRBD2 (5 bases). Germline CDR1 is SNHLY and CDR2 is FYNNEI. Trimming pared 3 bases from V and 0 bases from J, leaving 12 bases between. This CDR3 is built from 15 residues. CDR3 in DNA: TGTGCCAGCAGTGAGGTTAGCGCGAGCTCCTACGAGCAGTACTTC. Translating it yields CASSEVSASSYEQYF.

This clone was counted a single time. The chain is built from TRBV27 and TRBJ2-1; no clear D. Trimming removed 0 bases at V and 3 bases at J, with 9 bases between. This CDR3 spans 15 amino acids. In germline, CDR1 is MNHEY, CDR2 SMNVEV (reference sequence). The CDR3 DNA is TGTGCCAGCAGTTTATCAGACTCTCACTACAATGAGCAGTTCTTC. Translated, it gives CASSLSDSHYNEQFF.

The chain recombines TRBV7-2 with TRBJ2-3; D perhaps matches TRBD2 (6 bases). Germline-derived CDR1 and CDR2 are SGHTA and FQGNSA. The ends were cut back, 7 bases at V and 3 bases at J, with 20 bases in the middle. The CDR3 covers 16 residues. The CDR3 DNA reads TGTGCCAGCATCCCCGGGTCGGGAGTAGTTACAGATACGCAGTATTTT. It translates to CASIPGSGVVTDTQYF.

The CDR3 sequence: CSVRETQYF. The CDR3 DNA reads as TGCAGTGTACGAGAGACCCAGTACTTC. This chain connects TRBV20-1 to TRBJ2-5; D not resolved. CDR3 length: 9 amino acids. CDR1 is DFQATT and CDR2 is SNEGSKA in the germline V gene (reference sequence). Trimming took 7 bases from V and 4 from J, leaving 4 bases between them.

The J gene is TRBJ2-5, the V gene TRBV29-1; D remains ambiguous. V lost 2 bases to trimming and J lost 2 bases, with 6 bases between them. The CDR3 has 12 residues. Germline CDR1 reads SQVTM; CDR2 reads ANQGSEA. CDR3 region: CSVEPGQETQYF. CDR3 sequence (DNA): TGCAGCGTTGAACCTGGGCAAGAGACCCAGTACTTC.

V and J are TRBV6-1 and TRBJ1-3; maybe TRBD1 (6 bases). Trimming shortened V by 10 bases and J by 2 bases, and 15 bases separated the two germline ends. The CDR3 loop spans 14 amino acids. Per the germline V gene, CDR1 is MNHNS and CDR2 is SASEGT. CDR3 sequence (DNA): TGTGCCACCACCGTGGGGGCCCCTGGAAACACCATATATTTT. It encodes CATTVGAPGNTIYF.

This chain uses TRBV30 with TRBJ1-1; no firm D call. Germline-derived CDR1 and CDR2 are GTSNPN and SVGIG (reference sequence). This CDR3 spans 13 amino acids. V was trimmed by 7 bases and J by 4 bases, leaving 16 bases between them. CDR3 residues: CAYCPMMTTEAFF. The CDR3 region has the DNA TGTGCCTACTGCCCTATGATGACCACTGAAGCTTTCTTT.

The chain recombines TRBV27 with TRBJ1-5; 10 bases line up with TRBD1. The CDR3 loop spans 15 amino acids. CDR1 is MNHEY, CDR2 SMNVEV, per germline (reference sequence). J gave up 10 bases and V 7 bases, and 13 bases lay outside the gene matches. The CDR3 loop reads CASNPLGGQGSPQHF. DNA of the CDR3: TGTGCCAGCAACCCCCTGGGGGGACAGGGGAGCCCCCAGCATTTT.

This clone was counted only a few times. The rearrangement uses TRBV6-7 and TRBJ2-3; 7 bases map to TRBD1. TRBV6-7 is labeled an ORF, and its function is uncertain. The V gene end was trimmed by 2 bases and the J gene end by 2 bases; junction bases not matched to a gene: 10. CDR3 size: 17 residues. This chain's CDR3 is CASSYPTGNTPTDTQYF. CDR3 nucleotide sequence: TGTGCCAGCAGTTACCCGACAGGGAATACCCCCACAGATACGCAGTATTTT.

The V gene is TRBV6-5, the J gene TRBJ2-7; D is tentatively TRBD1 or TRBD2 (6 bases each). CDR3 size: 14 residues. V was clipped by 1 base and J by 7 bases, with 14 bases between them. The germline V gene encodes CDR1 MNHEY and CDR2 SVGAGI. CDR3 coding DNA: TGTGCCAGCAGTTACTTCCCGGGGGCGAGTGAGCAGTACTTC. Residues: CASSYFPGASEQYF.

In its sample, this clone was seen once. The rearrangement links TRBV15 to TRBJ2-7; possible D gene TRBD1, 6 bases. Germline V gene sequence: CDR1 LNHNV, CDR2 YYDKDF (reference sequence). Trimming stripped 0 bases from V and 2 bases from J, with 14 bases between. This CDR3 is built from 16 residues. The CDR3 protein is CATSRDGWGLPYEQYV. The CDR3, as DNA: TGTGCCACCAGCAGAGATGGGTGGGGGCTCCCCTACGAGCAGTACGTC.

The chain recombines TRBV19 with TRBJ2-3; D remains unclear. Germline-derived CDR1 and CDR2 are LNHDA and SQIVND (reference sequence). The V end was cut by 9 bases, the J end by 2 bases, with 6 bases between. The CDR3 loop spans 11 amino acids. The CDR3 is CASSLTDTQYF. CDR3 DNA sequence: TGTGCCAGCTCACTCACAGATACGCAGTATTTT.

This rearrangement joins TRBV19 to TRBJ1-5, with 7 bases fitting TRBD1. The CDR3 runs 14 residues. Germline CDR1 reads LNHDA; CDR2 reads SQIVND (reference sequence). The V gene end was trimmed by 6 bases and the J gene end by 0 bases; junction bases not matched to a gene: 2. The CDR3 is CASRTGYSNQPQHF. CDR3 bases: TGTGCCAGTAGGACAGGGTATAGCAATCAGCCCCAGCATTTT.

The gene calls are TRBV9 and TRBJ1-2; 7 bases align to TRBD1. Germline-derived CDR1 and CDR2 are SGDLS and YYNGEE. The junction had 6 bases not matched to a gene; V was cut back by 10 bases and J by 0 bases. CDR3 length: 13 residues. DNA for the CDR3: TGTGCCTCTCAGGGGGGCGCTAACTATGGCTACACCTTC. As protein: CASQGGANYGYTF. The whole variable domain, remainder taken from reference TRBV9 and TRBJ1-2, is DSGVTQTPKHLITATGQRVTLRCSPRSGDLSVYWYQQSLDQGLQFLIQYYNGEERAKGNILERFSAQQFPDLHSELNLSSLELGDSALYFCASQGGANYGYTFGSGTRLTVV.

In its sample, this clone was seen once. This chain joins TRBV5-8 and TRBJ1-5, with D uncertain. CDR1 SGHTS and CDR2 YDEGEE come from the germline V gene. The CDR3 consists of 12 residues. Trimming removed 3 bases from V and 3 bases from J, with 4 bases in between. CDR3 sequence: CASSSYNQPQHF. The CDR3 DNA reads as TGTGCCAGCAGCTCGTACAATCAGCCCCAGCATTTT.

CDR3 DNA: TGCGCCAGCAGCCTCCAGGTATCGGGACCTGAAGCTTTCTTT. Amino acids: CASSLQVSGPEAFF. The chain joins TRBV5-1 to TRBJ1-1; tentatively, D is TRBD1 (5 bases). The CDR3 length is 14 residues. Germline-derived CDR1 and CDR2 are SGHRS and YFSETQ. The ends were cut back, 4 bases at V and 6 bases at J, with 16 bases in the middle.

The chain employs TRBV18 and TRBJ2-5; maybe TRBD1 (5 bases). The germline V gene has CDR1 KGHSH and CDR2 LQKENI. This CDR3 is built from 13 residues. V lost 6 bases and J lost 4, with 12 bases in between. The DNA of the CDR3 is TGTGCCAGCTCCACAGGAATCGGAGAGACCCAGTACTTC. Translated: CASSTGIGETQYF.

DNA of the CDR3: TGCGCCAGCAGCCAAGTTGAGCGGACCACCGGGGAGCTGTTTTTT. It yields the protein CASSQVERTTGELFF. The chain carries TRBV4-3 and TRBJ2-2, with D maybe TRBD2 (5 bases). CDR1 is LGHNA, CDR2 YSLEER, per germline. V was cut by 1 base and J by 4 bases, with 10 bases left in between. The CDR3 is made up of 15 amino acids.

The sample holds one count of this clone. CDR3: CASSASSTGTSSGANVLTF. The CDR3 nucleotides read TGTGCCAGCAGCGCCAGCTCGACAGGTACTAGCTCTGGGGCCAACGTCCTGACTTTC. The chain links TRBV7-2 to TRBJ2-6; D is perhaps TRBD1 (6 bases). The CDR3 loop spans 19 amino acids. V dropped 5 bases and J dropped 0 bases, with 20 bases sitting between them. Germline-derived CDR1 and CDR2 are SGHTA and FQGNSA.

The CDR3: CASSPRPSGETQYF. The CDR3 region has the DNA TGTGCCAGCTCACCCCGCCCCTCGGGAGAGACCCAGTACTTC. The V call is TRBV18, the J call TRBJ2-5; no reliable D call. The CDR3 extends over 14 amino acids. The germline CDR1 and CDR2 sequences are KGHSH and LQKENI. Trimming stripped 3 bases from V and 4 bases from J, with 12 bases between.